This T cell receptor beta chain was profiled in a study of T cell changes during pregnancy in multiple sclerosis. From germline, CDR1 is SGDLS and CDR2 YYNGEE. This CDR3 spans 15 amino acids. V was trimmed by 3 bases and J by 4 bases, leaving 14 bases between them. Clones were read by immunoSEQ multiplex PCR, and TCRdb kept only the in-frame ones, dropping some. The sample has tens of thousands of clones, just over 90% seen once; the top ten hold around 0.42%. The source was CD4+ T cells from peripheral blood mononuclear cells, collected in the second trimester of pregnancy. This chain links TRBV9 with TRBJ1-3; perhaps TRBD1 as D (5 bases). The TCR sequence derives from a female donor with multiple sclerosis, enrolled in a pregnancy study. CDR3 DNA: TGTGCCAGCAGCGCCGGAGGGGCGGCGGGAAACACCATATATTTT. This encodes CASSAGGAAGNTIYF.